Below are 29 T cell receptor beta chains sequenced from a single sample in a study of PD-L1 blockade in urothelial cancer. Clones were sequenced by immunoSEQ multiplex PCR, and TCRdb holds only the in-frame ones, with some missing. The sample includes some 60,000 clones, more than 70% of them seen just once. This specimen was PBMCs, taken around atezolizumab (anti-PD-L1) treatment. All receptors derive from a man aged 45-65 years with urothelial cancer.

The chain is built from TRBV15 and TRBJ2-3, with a possible D match to TRBD1 (6 bases). CDR3 length equals 15 residues. Trimming shortened V by 1 base and J by 2 bases, and 10 bases separated the two germline ends. Germline lookup yields CDR1 LNHNV and CDR2 YYDKDF (reference sequence). CDR3 amino acids: CATSRVGTTTDTQYF. The CDR3, as DNA: TGTGCCACCAGCAGAGTCGGGACAACCACAGATACGCAGTATTTT.

This chain joins TRBV13 and TRBJ2-2; 9 bases line up with TRBD1. Germline-derived CDR1 and CDR2 are PRHDT and FYEKMQ (reference sequence). The J segment lost 3 bases and the V segment lost 6 bases, leaving 8 bases of the junction unmatched. The CDR3 has 16 amino acids. The CDR3, as DNA: TGTGCCAGCAGACGACAGGGGGTAAAGGACACCGGGGAGCTGTTTTTT. Residues: CASRRQGVKDTGELFF. The full variable domain, rest sourced from reference TRBV13 and TRBJ2-2, is AAGVIQSPRHLIKEKRETATLKCYPIPRHDTVYWYQQGPGQDPQFLISFYEKMQSDKGSIPDRFSAQQFSDYHSELNMSSLELGDSALYFCASRRQGVKDTGELFFGEGSRLTVL.

This chain uses TRBV11-3 with TRBJ2-7; TRBD2 matches at 8 bases. V trimming: 1 base; J trimming: 3 bases; junction bases outside the gene matches: 5. Per germline, CDR1 SGHNT and CDR2 YENEEA. CDR3 length: 15 amino acids. In nucleotides, the CDR3 is TGTGCCAGCAGCTTAGGTGCGGGAGGAGGCTACGAGCAGTACTTC. Its protein is CASSLGAGGGYEQYF.

This clone was seen a few times. The chain has TRBV4-1 and TRBJ1-2; 9 bases fit TRBD1. The germline V gene encodes CDR1 MGHRA and CDR2 YSYEKL. The J segment lost 7 bases and the V segment lost 5 bases, leaving 8 bases of the junction unmatched. The length of the CDR3 is 14 residues. CDR3 DNA: TGCGCCAGCAGCTCACAGACAGGGGGAATTGGCTACACCTTC. Translated: CASSSQTGGIGYTF.

The chain recombines TRBV6-1 with TRBJ2-3; the match to TRBD1 covers 7 bases. This CDR3 has 14 amino acids. Germline CDR1 MNHNS, CDR2 SASEGT. Trimming took 4 bases from V and 1 from J; bases not matched to a gene: 2. CDR3 sequence reads: CASSGTGGTDTQYF. The CDR3 DNA is TGTGCCAGCAGTGGAACAGGGGGCACAGATACGCAGTATTTT.

The DNA for the CDR3 is TGTGCCAGCAGCCGCCCAAGCGGTCCTCTTGGGGAGACCCAGTACTTC. Translated: CASSRPSGPLGETQYF. The chain uses TRBV5-4 and TRBJ2-5; D is perhaps TRBD2 (5 bases). CDR1 is SGHNT and CDR2 is YYREEE in the germline V gene (reference sequence). This CDR3 comprises 16 residues. The ends were cut back, 4 bases at V and 5 bases at J, with 21 bases in the middle. The whole variable domain, filled in from reference TRBV5-4 and TRBJ2-5, reads ETGVTQSPTHLIKTRGQQVTLRCSSQSGHNTVSWYQQALGQGPQFIFQYYREEENGRGNFPPRFSGLQFPNYSSELNVNALELDDSALYLCASSRPSGPLGETQYFGPGTRLLVL.

This clone was observed a handful of times. The chain joins TRBV2 to TRBJ1-2, with 10 bases lining up with TRBD1. The CDR3 is made up of 14 amino acids. After removal of 6 bases from V and 7 bases from J, the junction contained 8 bases not matched to a gene. CDR1 is SNHLY, CDR2 FYNNEI, per germline. In DNA form, the CDR3 reads TGTGCCAGCAGGGACTCCGGGACAGGGGCTGGCTACACCTTC. Encoded protein: CASRDSGTGAGYTF.

The CDR3: CASSETVNEQFF. The CDR3 DNA reads as TGTGCCAGCAGCGAGACAGTCAATGAGCAGTTCTTC. The J gene is TRBJ2-1, the V gene TRBV9, with D tentatively TRBD1 (5 bases). The germline gives CDR1 SGDLS, CDR2 YYNGEE. The germline V and J ends were trimmed by 3 bases and 6 bases, with 7 bases remaining between them. The CDR3 is 12 residues long. Full variable domain (rest looked up from reference TRBV9 and TRBJ2-1): DSGVTQTPKHLITATGQRVTLRCSPRSGDLSVYWYQQSLDQGLQFLIQYYNGEERAKGNILERFSAQQFPDLHSELNLSSLELGDSALYFCASSETVNEQFFGPGTRLTVL.

The chain uses TRBV6-4 and TRBJ1-3; perhaps TRBD1 as D (5 bases). V was pared by 3 bases and J by 0 bases, with 9 bases between. The germline gives CDR1 MRHNA, CDR2 SNTAGT. This CDR3 has 15 amino acids. The CDR3 nucleotides are TGTGCCAGCAGTGAGAGACAGACCTCTGGAAACACCATATATTTT. Residues: CASSERQTSGNTIYF.

V usage is TRBV28 and J usage is TRBJ2-7; 9 nucleotides align to TRBD1. J lost 7 bases, V lost 5 bases, and 12 bases had no gene match. CDR3 length: 15 residues. CDR1 and CDR2 from the germline V gene are MDHEN and SYDVKM. CDR3 residues: CASSPPGQGQREQYF. The CDR3 DNA reads as TGTGCCAGCAGTCCCCCGGGACAGGGTCAGAGAGAGCAGTACTTC.

The genes are TRBV30 and TRBJ2-3; a weak D match, TRBD1 (5 bases). The CDR3 contains 14 residues. V lost 0 bases and J lost 2, with 9 bases in between. From germline, CDR1 is GTSNPN and CDR2 SVGIG (reference sequence). CDR3 nucleotide sequence: TGTGCCTGGAGTGTAGGGGTTTCCACAGATACGCAGTATTTT. Protein sequence: CAWSVGVSTDTQYF.

The chain combines TRBV7-3 with TRBJ1-1; no definite D call. V lost 3 bases and J lost 1, with 6 bases in between. Germline CDR1 and CDR2: SGHTA and FQGTGA. CDR3 length equals 13 residues. CDR3 DNA sequence: TGTGCCAGCAGCTTCGAGCCGAACACTGAAGCTTTCTTT. Translating it yields CASSFEPNTEAFF. Variable domain in full (rest from reference TRBV7-3 and TRBJ1-1): GAGVSQTPSNKVTEKGKYVELRCDPISGHTALYWYRQSLGQGPEFLIYFQGTGAADDSGLPNDRFFAVRPEGSVSTLKIQRTERGDSAVYLCASSFEPNTEAFFGQGTRLTVV.

The chain combines TRBV6-5 with TRBJ1-1, with D maybe TRBD1 (6 bases). The germline CDR1 and CDR2 sequences are MNHEY and SVGAGI. This CDR3 contains 13 residues. Trimming stripped 7 bases from V and 1 base from J, with 10 bases between. CDR3 loop: CASTTDRNTEAFF. In DNA, the CDR3 is TGTGCCAGCACCACGGACAGGAACACTGAAGCTTTCTTT.

The gene calls are TRBV7-2 and TRBJ2-3; D uncertain. Germline CDR1 reads SGHTA; CDR2 reads FQGNSA. V lost 5 bases and J 3 bases, leaving 9 bases between the germline ends. CDR3 size: 13 residues. For the CDR3, the DNA is TGTGCCAGCAGCCCTAGAAAAACAGATACGCAGTATTTT. Its translation is CASSPRKTDTQYF.

On this clone: A junction boundary mismatches the germline segment, possibly from a read error. The chain links TRBV7-7 to TRBJ2-1; tentative D call: TRBD2 (7 bases). The CDR3 covers 14 residues. The germline V gene encodes CDR1 SSHAT and CDR2 FNYEAQ (reference sequence). The CDR3 sequence is CASSLREGVLEQFF. The CDR3 bases are TGTGCTAGCAGCTTAAGGGAGGGGGTTCTCGAGCAGTTCTTC.

Written as DNA, the CDR3 is TGTGCCAGCAGTTTAAGAGCCAGCGGCTATGGCTACACCTTC. Its protein is CASSLRASGYGYTF. V is TRBV27 and J is TRBJ1-2; the D is unclear. V lost 2 bases, J lost 4 bases, and 11 bases lay in between. The germline CDR1 and CDR2 sequences are MNHEY and SMNVEV (reference sequence). The CDR3 is 14 amino acids.

This chain connects TRBV19 to TRBJ2-1; 7 nucleotides line up with TRBD1. The CDR3 loop spans 15 amino acids. Germline V gene data show CDR1 as LNHDA and CDR2 as SQIVND (reference sequence). With 6 bases clipped from V and 3 bases from J, the junction kept 8 bases outside the gene matches. The CDR3 protein is CASSRPQGVYNEQFF. The CDR3 bases are TGTGCCAGTAGCCGGCCGCAGGGGGTCTACAATGAGCAGTTCTTC.

The gene calls are TRBV7-3 and TRBJ2-1, with TRBD2 matching 10 bases. Germline assignment: CDR1 SGHTA and CDR2 FQGTGA. J gave up 7 bases and V 5 bases, and 8 bases lay outside the gene matches. CDR3 length: 15 amino acids. The CDR3 loop reads CASSPLAGVGNEQFF. The CDR3 nucleotides are TGTGCCAGCAGCCCTCTAGCGGGAGTCGGTAATGAGCAGTTCTTC.

V usage is TRBV9 and J usage is TRBJ2-4, with D possibly matching TRBD2 (5 bases). Trimming cost V 3 bases and J 8 bases, with 18 bases left between them. The V gene's germline CDR1 is SGDLS and CDR2 YYNGEE. The CDR3 spans 15 residues. CDR3 protein: CASSASVGGRDIQYF. In DNA form, the CDR3 reads TGTGCCAGCAGCGCCTCGGTAGGAGGTCGGGACATTCAGTACTTC. Full variable domain (rest looked up from reference TRBV9 and TRBJ2-4): DSGVTQTPKHLITATGQRVTLRCSPRSGDLSVYWYQQSLDQGLQFLIQYYNGEERAKGNILERFSAQQFPDLHSELNLSSLELGDSALYFCASSASVGGRDIQYFGAGTRLSVL.

The genes are TRBV5-1 and TRBJ2-6; TRBD1 is a possible D gene (5 bases). The germline V and J ends were trimmed by 0 bases and 0 bases, with 10 bases remaining between them. Germline-derived CDR1 and CDR2 are SGHRS and YFSETQ. The CDR3 length is 17 residues. The CDR3 reads CASSLEQGHSGANVLTF. CDR3 DNA sequence: TGCGCCAGCAGCTTGGAGCAGGGCCACTCTGGGGCCAACGTCCTGACTTTC.

This chain uses TRBV7-3 with TRBJ2-5; D is possibly TRBD1 (6 bases). This CDR3 has 16 amino acids. V was clipped by 5 bases and J by 0 bases, with 16 bases between them. The germline CDR1 and CDR2 sequences are SGHTA and FQGTGA. CDR3 loop: CASSAQGGPYQETQYF. CDR3 in DNA: TGTGCCAGCAGCGCACAGGGTGGCCCGTACCAAGAGACCCAGTACTTC. Combining the CDR3 with reference TRBV7-3 and TRBJ2-5 gives the whole variable domain GAGVSQTPSNKVTEKGKYVELRCDPISGHTALYWYRQSLGQGPEFLIYFQGTGAADDSGLPNDRFFAVRPEGSVSTLKIQRTERGDSAVYLCASSAQGGPYQETQYFGPGTRLLVL.

This chain uses TRBV2 with TRBJ1-5; 8 nucleotides agree with TRBD1. The germline gives CDR1 SNHLY, CDR2 FYNNEI. Unmatched junction bases numbered 15, after V lost 8 bases and J lost 0 bases. CDR3 length: 18 amino acids. The CDR3 loop reads CASGTSRTGTYSNQPQHF. The DNA of the CDR3 is TGTGCCAGCGGAACTTCCAGGACAGGGACTTATAGCAATCAGCCCCAGCATTTT.

The rearrangement joins TRBV28 to TRBJ2-1; 10 bases are shared with TRBD2. The CDR3 has 16 residues. Germline V gives CDR1 MDHEN, CDR2 SYDVKM. V shed 7 bases, J shed 1 base, and the junction held 7 bases outside the gene matches. The CDR3, as DNA: TGTGCCAGCATTCCAGCGGGAGGGCGGTCCTACAATGAGCAGTTCTTC. This encodes CASIPAGGRSYNEQFF.

This chain uses TRBV5-6 with TRBJ2-1; a possible D gene is TRBD2 (6 bases). With 0 bases removed from V and 0 bases from J, the gap between germline ends came to 16 bases. This CDR3 has 18 residues. From germline, CDR1 is SGHDT and CDR2 YYEEEE. The CDR3 spells CASSLVGGSGSSYNEQFF. CDR3 in DNA: TGTGCCAGCAGCTTGGTGGGGGGTAGTGGGAGCTCCTACAATGAGCAGTTCTTC. The variable domain in full, with the rest retrieved from reference TRBV5-6 and TRBJ2-1, is DAGVTQSPTHLIKTRGQQVTLRCSPKSGHDTVSWYQQALGQGPQFIFQYYEEEERQRGNFPDRFSGHQFPNYSSELNVNALLLGDSALYLCASSLVGGSGSSYNEQFFGPGTRLTVL.

Written as DNA, the CDR3 is TGTGCCAGTAGTATAAGGACAGGGTACGGTGGCTACACCTTC. Its translation is CASSIRTGYGGYTF. The chain joins TRBV19 to TRBJ1-2, with TRBD1 matching over 8 bases. The CDR3 sequence is 14 residues long. Losses at the gene ends were 2 bases for V and 7 bases for J; bases not matched to a gene: 6. Germline lookup yields CDR1 LNHDA and CDR2 SQIVND (reference sequence). Full variable domain (missing parts from reference TRBV19 and TRBJ1-2): DGGITQSPKYLFRKEGQNVTLSCEQNLNHDAMYWYRQDPGQGLRLIYYSQIVNDFQKGDIAEGYSVSREKKESFPLTVTSAQKNPTAFYLCASSIRTGYGGYTFGSGTRLTVV.

The chain employs TRBV7-3 and TRBJ1-3; D gene uncertain. There are 13 residues in the CDR3. Germline loops: CDR1 SGHTA, CDR2 FQGTGA. V dropped 5 bases and J dropped 4 bases, with 9 bases sitting between them. The CDR3 loop reads CASSDAQGNTIYF. Here the CDR3 DNA reads TGTGCCAGCAGCGACGCACAGGGAAACACCATATATTTT.

The gene calls are TRBV7-6 and TRBJ2-5; no clear D. Trimming removed 1 base at V and 2 bases at J, with 5 bases between. The CDR3 spans 13 residues. Germline assignment: CDR1 SGHVS and CDR2 FNYEAQ. The CDR3 nucleotides read TGTGCCAGCAGCTTAGTCCCACAAGAGACCCAGTACTTC. Translating it yields CASSLVPQETQYF. Complete variable domain (other parts from reference TRBV7-6 and TRBJ2-5): GAGVSQSPRYKVTKRGQDVALRCDPISGHVSLYWYRQALGQGPEFLTYFNYEAQQDKSGLPNDRFSAERPEGSISTLTIQRTEQRDSAMYRCASSLVPQETQYFGPGTRLLVL.

This chain connects TRBV28 to TRBJ1-1; TRBD1 agrees at 7 bases. V dropped 5 bases and J dropped 2; count of bases not matched to a gene: 8. Germline-derived CDR1 and CDR2 are MDHEN and SYDVKM. This CDR3 has 15 amino acids. This CDR3 is CASSPSWTGNTEAFF. The CDR3 DNA follows: TGTGCCAGCAGTCCCTCCTGGACAGGAAACACTGAAGCTTTCTTT.

The chain employs TRBV10-3 and TRBJ2-1; TRBD1 agrees at 9 bases. The CDR3 runs 15 residues. The germline gives CDR1 ENHRY, CDR2 SYGVKD. Losses at the gene ends were 3 bases for V and 7 bases for J; bases not matched to a gene: 7. The CDR3 protein is CAISDWDREINEQFF. The CDR3 bases are TGTGCCATCAGTGATTGGGACAGGGAAATAAATGAGCAGTTCTTC.